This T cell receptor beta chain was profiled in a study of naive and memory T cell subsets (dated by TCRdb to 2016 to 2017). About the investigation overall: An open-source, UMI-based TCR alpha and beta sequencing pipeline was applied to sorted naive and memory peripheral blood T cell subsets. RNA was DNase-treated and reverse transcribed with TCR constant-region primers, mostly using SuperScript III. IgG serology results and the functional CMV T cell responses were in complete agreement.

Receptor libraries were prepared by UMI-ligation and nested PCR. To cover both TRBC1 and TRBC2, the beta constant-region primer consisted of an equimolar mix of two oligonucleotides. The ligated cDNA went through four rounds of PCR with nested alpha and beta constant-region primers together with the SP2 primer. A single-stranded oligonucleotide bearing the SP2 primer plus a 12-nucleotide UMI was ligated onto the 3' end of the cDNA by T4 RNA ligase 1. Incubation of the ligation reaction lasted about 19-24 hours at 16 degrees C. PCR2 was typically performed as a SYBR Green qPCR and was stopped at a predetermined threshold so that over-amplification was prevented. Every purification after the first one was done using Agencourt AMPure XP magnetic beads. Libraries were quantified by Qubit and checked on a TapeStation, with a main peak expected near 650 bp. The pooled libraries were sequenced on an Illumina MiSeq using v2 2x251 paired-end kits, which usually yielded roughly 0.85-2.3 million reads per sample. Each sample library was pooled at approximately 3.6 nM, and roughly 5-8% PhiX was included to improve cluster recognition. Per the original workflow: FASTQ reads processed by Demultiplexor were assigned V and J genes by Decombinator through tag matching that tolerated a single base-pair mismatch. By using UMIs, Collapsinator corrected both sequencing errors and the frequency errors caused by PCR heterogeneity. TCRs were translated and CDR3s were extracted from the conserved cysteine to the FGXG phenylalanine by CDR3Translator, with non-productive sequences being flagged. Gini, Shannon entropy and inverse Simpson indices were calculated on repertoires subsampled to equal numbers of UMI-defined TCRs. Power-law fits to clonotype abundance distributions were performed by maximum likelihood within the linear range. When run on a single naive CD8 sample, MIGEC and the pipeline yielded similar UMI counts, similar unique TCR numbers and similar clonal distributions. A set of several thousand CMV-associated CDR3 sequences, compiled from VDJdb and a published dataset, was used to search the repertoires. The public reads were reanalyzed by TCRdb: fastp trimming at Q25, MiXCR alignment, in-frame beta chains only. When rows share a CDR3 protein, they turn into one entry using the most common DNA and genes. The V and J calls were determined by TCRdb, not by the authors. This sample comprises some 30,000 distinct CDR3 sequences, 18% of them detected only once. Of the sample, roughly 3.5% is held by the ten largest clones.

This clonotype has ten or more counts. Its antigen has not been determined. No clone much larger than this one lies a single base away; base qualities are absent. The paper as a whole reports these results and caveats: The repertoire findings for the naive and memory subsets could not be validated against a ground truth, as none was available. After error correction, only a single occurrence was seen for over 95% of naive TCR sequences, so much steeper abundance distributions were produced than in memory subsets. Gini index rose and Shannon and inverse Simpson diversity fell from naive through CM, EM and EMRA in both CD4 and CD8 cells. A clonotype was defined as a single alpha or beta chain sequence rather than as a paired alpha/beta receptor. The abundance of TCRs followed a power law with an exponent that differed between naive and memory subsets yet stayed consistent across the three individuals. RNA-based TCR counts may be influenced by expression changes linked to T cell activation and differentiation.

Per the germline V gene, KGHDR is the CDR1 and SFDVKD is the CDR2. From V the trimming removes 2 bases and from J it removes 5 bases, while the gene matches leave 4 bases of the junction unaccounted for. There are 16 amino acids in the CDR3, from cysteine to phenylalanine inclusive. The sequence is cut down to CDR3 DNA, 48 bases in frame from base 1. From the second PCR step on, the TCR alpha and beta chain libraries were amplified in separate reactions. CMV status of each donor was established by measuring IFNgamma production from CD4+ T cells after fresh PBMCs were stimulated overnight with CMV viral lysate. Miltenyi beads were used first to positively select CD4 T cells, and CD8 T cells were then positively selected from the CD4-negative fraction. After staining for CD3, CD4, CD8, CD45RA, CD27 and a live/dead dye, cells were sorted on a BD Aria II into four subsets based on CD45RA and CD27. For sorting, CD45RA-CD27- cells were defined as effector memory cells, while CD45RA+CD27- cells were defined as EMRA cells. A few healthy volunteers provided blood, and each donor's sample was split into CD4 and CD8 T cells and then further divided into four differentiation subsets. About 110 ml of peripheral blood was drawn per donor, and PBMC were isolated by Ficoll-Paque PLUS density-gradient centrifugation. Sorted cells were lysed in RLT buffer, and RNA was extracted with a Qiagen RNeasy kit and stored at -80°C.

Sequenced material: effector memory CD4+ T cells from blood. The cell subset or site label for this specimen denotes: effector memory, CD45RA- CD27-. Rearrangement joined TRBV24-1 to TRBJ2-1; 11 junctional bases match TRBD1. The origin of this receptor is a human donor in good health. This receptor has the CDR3 CATSDSDRGPNNEQFF. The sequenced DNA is TGTGCCACCAGTGATTCGGACAGGGGGCCAAACAATGAGCAGTTCTTC.